The 26 T cell receptor delta chains reported below all come from one sample, sequenced in a study of γδ T cells in repeated Plasmodium falciparum infection. Bulk repertoires came from Vgamma9/Vdelta2+ or Vdelta2-negative gammadelta T cells flow-sorted from PBMC. TCRdb re-processed the multiplex PCR reads using CATT. The sample lists 50,000 to 55,000 delta-chain clones, 1.9% occurring once. The sample consisted of gamma-delta T cells from blood. These receptors all come from a pool of human donors (malaria-infected and uninfected, not separated).

This clone came up a few times. This probably arose from a read error, given a far larger clone one base away. Other DNA sequences in the same sample also yield this CDR3. The V gene reported is TRDV1; the J gene is uncalled; TRDD3 is the table's D call, not checked against the DNA. Germline V gene sequence: CDR1 TSWWSYY, CDR2 QGS. The CDR3 sequence is 22 residues long. The chain's CDR3 is CALGESPTNALWGIFGTDKLIF. CDR3 coding DNA: TGTGCTCTTGGGGAATCTCCCACCAACGCCCTCTGGGGGATATTTGGGACCGATAAACTCATCTTC.

This clone was detected many times. TCRdb's protein for this DNA is that of a much larger clone and differs from the translation at residue 8, likely a read error; the protein shown is the DNA translation. V and J are TRDV1 and TRDJ1; D is uncertain. Per germline, CDR1 TSWWSYY and CDR2 QGS. Deletions cut 5 bases from V and 3 bases from J, with 10 bases between. This CDR3 has 13 amino acids. CDR3 DNA sequence: TGTGCTCTTGGGCGCCTAAGGTCCGATAAACTCATCTTT. It encodes CALGRLRSDKLIF.

In this sample, this clone turned up many times. The chain uses TRDV1 and TRDJ1, with D maybe TRDD2 (6 bases). The J gene was not available in TCRdb and was assigned here by matching the DNA to germline segments. Per germline, CDR1 TSWWSYY and CDR2 QGS. Deletions cut 3 bases from V and 0 bases from J, with 14 bases between. This CDR3 has 16 residues. CDR3 coding DNA: TGTGCTCTTGGGGACATCCTACGTCCGTACACCGATAAACTCATCTTT. As protein: CALGDILRPYTDKLIF.

A remark on this clone: The likely explanation is a read error, given a far larger clone one base away. This same CDR3 is encoded by further DNA sequences in the sample. The chain has TRDV1 and TRDJ1, with D uncertain. TCRdb records no J gene; here it was assigned by comparing the DNA to germline. Trimming pared 3 bases from V and 0 bases from J, leaving 14 bases between. The CDR3 runs 16 residues. Germline lookup yields CDR1 TSWWSYY and CDR2 QGS. Written as DNA, the CDR3 is TGTGCTCTTGGGGACCCATTCCATCCGTACACCGATAAACTCATCTTT. As protein: CALGDPFHPYTDKLIF.

With regard to this clone: A far larger clone is only one base removed, so a read error is likely. Other DNA sequences of this sample code for an identical CDR3. This chain joins TRDV2 and TRDJ1, with D possibly being TRDD3 (6 bases). Here the J gene was assigned by germline matching of the DNA, as TCRdb has none. Germline CDR1 GEAIGNYY, CDR2 EKD. The ends were cut back, 1 base at V and 2 bases at J, with 34 bases in the middle. The CDR3 has 22 amino acids. CDR3 bases: TGTGCCTGTGACACGGTGGGCTCAGTGAAGACTTCACTGGGAGATTCAACCGATAAACTCATCTTT. This codes for CACDTVGSVKTSLGDSTDKLIF.

This clone was observed a few times. TCRdb shows a much larger clone's protein in place of this DNA's translation, and the two differ at residue 5, likely through a read error; the protein shown is translated from the DNA. The chain is built from TRAV38-2/DV8 and TRDJ2; no clear D. As TCRdb names no J gene, one was assigned here on the basis of a DNA match to germline. V was cut by 2 bases and J by 1 base, with 27 bases left in between. The CDR3 contains 21 residues. In germline, CDR1 is TSESDYY, CDR2 QEAYKQQN. CDR3 sequence reads: CAYRRALFSSRTVFLTAQLFF. CDR3 DNA: TGTGCTTATAGGAGGGCGTTATTCTCCTCCCGTACTGTATTTTTGACAGCACAACTCTTCTTT.

This clone was seen only a few times. TCRdb attributes to this sequence the protein of a much larger clone, which differs from the DNA translation at residue 8; a read error is likely, and the protein displayed is translated from the DNA. The chain carries TRDV1 and TRDJ1; a possible D gene is TRDD2 (5 bases). The J gene is not listed in TCRdb, so it was assigned here from a DNA match to germline. The ends were cut back, 2 bases at V and 0 bases at J, with 31 bases in the middle. Germline CDR1 reads TSWWSYY; CDR2 reads QGS. The CDR3 has 22 amino acids. The CDR3 region has the DNA TGTGCTCTTGGGGAAACGTCGTCTCCTAGACTATATGAGATGGTATACACCGATAAACTCATCTTT. It yields the protein CALGETSSPRLYEMVYTDKLIF.

This clone has at least ten counts. TCRdb's protein for this DNA is that of a much larger clone and differs from the translation at residue 17, likely a read error; the protein shown is the DNA translation. This chain joins TRDV1 and TRDJ1; 7 bases align to TRDD3. The CDR3 has 20 residues. Germline loops: CDR1 TSWWSYY, CDR2 QGS. CDR3 sequence reads: CALGESAYLILGIYTDELIF. The CDR3 nucleotides read TGTGCTCTTGGGGAATCGGCCTACCTTATACTGGGGATCTACACCGATGAACTCATCTTT.

This clone was seen a handful of times. TCRdb records a much larger clone's protein for this DNA, with a difference at residue 9 that likely arises from a read error; the protein given is the translation of the DNA. The CDR3 nucleotides are TGTGCCTTACCGGTTCCCTTCCACTCGTCCCATAGAGGTAAACTCATCTTT. It specifies CALPVPFHSSHRGKLIF. V usage is TRDV3 and J usage is TRDJ1; the D gene is possibly TRDD2 (6 bases). No J gene was available from TCRdb, and it was assigned here by a germline match of the DNA. V was shortened by 3 bases and J by 7 bases, with 30 bases between the two germline ends. The CDR3 totals 17 residues. The germline CDR1 and CDR2 sequences are TVYSNPD and GDNSRS (reference sequence).

This clone was counted ten times or more. The chain joins TRDV3 to TRDJ1; 10 nucleotides line up with TRDD3. The CDR3 is 15 residues long. Germline trimming cut 5 bases from V and 8 bases from J; bases unmatched to any gene: 17. Germline CDR1 reads TVYSNPD; CDR2 reads GDNSRS (reference sequence). The CDR3 DNA reads TGTGCCCTCATTTCGTTCTGGGGGATAATCGGCAAACTCATCTTT. It is translated as CALISFWGIIGKLIF.

Concerning this clone itself: TCRdb has a much larger clone's protein, which differs at residue 11 from the translation of this DNA, likely because of a read error; what is shown is the protein translated from the DNA. This chain links TRDV3 with TRDJ1; maybe TRDD2 (5 bases). TCRdb carries no J gene annotation; the J gene was assigned here by matching the DNA with germline. Germline-derived CDR1 and CDR2 are TVYSNPD and GDNSRS (reference sequence). The V end was cut by 1 base, the J end by 2 bases, with 32 bases between. This CDR3 has 20 residues. The DNA of the CDR3 is TGTGCCTTTAAGGGCTTTAACCAACGGCCCACTTTCCCTACTACCGATAAACTCATCTTT. Protein product: CAFKGFNQRPTFPTTDKLIF.

Concerning this clone: A read error is likely here: a far larger clone is one base away. It is unclear where the CDR3 begins or ends on the DNA, so no DNA is shown, and the CDR3 is as TCRdb lists it. No J gene was assigned, while the V gene was called as TRDV1; TRDD3 is the table's D call, not checked against the DNA. The CDR3 region is 23 residues in length, termini included. Per germline, CDR1 TSWWSYY and CDR2 QGS. This chain's CDR3 is CALGETKRPSFLLVGWGIRGLIF.

This clone was counted a few times. It is likely a read error: a sequence one base away is far more abundant. The sample contains more than one DNA sequence encoding this CDR3. The chain has TRDV3 and TRDJ1, with 10 nucleotides matching TRDD3. The J gene, left out of TCRdb, was set here by checking the DNA against germline. V was clipped by 1 base and J by 3 bases; unmatched bases: 26. Germline V lookup: CDR1 TVYSNPD, CDR2 GDNSRS (reference sequence). The length of the CDR3 is 21 residues. The CDR3 region is CAFNSRHFHYWGMNIPDKLIF. CDR3 DNA sequence: TGTGCCTTTAACTCGCGCCACTTCCACTACTGGGGGATGAATATCCCCGATAAACTCATCTTT.

On this clone: A read error is the likely source, as a far larger clone sits one nucleotide away. Distinct nucleotide sequences in the sample also encode this CDR3. The rearrangement links TRDV1 to TRDJ1; 13 bases fit TRDD3. The J gene comes from matching the DNA to germline here; TCRdb lacks it. Per germline, CDR1 TSWWSYY and CDR2 QGS. This CDR3 spans 24 amino acids. CDR3 sequence (DNA): TGTGCTCTTGGGGGACCGAGTCTCGACTACTGGGGGATACGCCGTACTCGGTACACCGACAAACTCATCTTT. Translated: CALGGPSLDYWGIRRTRYTDKLIF.

Points on this clone: TCRdb assigns this DNA the protein of a much larger clone, which departs from its translation at residue 9; this likely reflects a read error, and the protein shown comes from translating the DNA. The chain links TRDV1 to TRDJ1; D tentatively reads TRDD2 or TRDD3 (6 bases each). Germline matching of the DNA provided the J gene here, since TCRdb leaves it blank. Trimming removed 5 bases from V and 0 bases from J, with 31 bases in between. CDR1 and CDR2 (germline): TSWWSYY, QGS. The CDR3 totals 21 residues. The CDR3 spells CALGTHFSLLPLGMYTDKLIF. CDR3 nucleotide sequence: TGTGCTCTTGGGACCCACTTTTCTCTCCTACCGCTGGGGATGTACACCGATAAACTCATCTTT.

This clone was counted at least ten times. The amino acid sequence in TCRdb belongs to a much larger clone and departs from this DNA's translation at residue 13, likely a sequencing read error; the sequence shown is translated from the DNA. The chain carries TRDV2 and TRDJ1; 12 positions agree with TRDD3. Trimming at V came to 3 bases and at J to 3 bases, leaving 13 bases not matched to a gene. Germline values: CDR1 GEAIGNYY, CDR2 EKD. The CDR3 is 18 residues long. CDR3 sequence (DNA): TGTGCCTGTGACCCGGTACTGGGGGATACAAGAGAGCCCGATAAACTCATCTTT. Translating it yields CACDPVLGDTREPDKLIF.

This clone occurred many times. The protein TCRdb lists belongs to a much larger clone and differs from this DNA's translation at residue 13, which points to a read error; the protein shown is made from the DNA. This chain connects TRDV2 to TRDJ1; TRDD3 matches 11 bases. TCRdb lists no J gene, so it was determined here by aligning the DNA to germline. This CDR3 spans 19 amino acids. Germline trimming cut 0 bases from V and 8 bases from J; bases unmatched to any gene: 19. CDR1 is GEAIGNYY and CDR2 is EKD in the germline V gene. The DNA of the CDR3 is TGTGCCTGTGACACCGTTGGGGTGGGGGATACGGGAGATGAGGTAAAACTCATCTTT. Its protein product is CACDTVGVGDTGDEVKLIF.

In this sample, this clone turned up many times. The V call is TRDV2, the J call TRDJ1; 9 bases fit TRDD2. Per germline, CDR1 GEAIGNYY and CDR2 EKD. With V trimmed by 4 bases and J by 2 bases, 13 bases remained unmatched. This CDR3 has 17 residues. CDR3 nucleotides: TGTGCCTGTGATCGCCTTCCTACGTCGAGGGATACCGATAAACTCATCTTT. Translation: CACDRLPTSRDTDKLIF.

Worth noting for this clone: This likely reflects a read error, since a far larger clone is one base away. Other DNA sequences in the same sample also yield this CDR3. The V call is TRDV2, the J call TRDJ3; 8 nucleotides match TRDD3. Here the J gene was assigned by germline matching of the DNA, as TCRdb has none. CDR3 size: 22 residues. Germline CDR1 reads GEAIGNYY; CDR2 reads EKD. Here the CDR3 DNA reads TGTGCCTGTGACACCGTTCGGGGGACCACTGGGGGTCTCCCCTGGGACACCCGGCAGATGTTTTTC. This encodes CACDTVRGTTGGLPWDTRQMFF.

With regard to this clone: TCRdb attributes to this sequence the protein of a much larger clone, which differs from the DNA translation at residue 23; a read error is likely, and the protein displayed is translated from the DNA. The V gene call reads TRDV1; no J gene was called; the table's D call TRDD3 went unverified against the DNA. Germline loops: CDR1 TSWWSYY, CDR2 QGS. The CDR3 loop spans 25 amino acids. The CDR3 DNA follows: TGTGCTCTTGGGAACCCCCTTCCTACAGTCCTCTACTTACTGGGTTCGATAGGAGCATCCGATAAACCCATCTTT. As protein: CALGNPLPTVLYLLGSIGASDKPIF.

This clone was seen repeatedly, ten times or more. The rearrangement uses TRDV2 and TRDJ3, with 10 bases identical to TRDD3. Germline loops: CDR1 GEAIGNYY, CDR2 EKD. This CDR3 is 19 amino acids long. Trimming cost V 6 bases and J 0 bases; bases outside gene matches: 10. The CDR3 DNA is TGTGCCTGTTTCCTACTGGGGGATTTGAGCTCCTGGGACACCCGACAGATGTTTTTC. Translation: CACFLLGDLSSWDTRQMFF.

As concerns this clone: This sequence is one base from a far larger clone and is likely a read error. Other DNA sequences of this sample code for an identical CDR3. V gene TRDV1 was called; the J gene was not; TRDD3, the table's D call, was not compared with the DNA. CDR3 length equals 17 residues. CDR1 TSWWSYY and CDR2 QGS come from the germline V gene. The CDR3 loop is CALGEQLNPPRRLRLIF. The CDR3 bases are TGTGCCCTTGGGGAACAACTTAACCCTCCGCGTCGGCTGCGGCTCATCTTT.

Ten or more counts support this clone. Given a far larger clone just one base away, this is likely a sequencing read error. This CDR3 is also generated by other DNA sequences in the sample. The chain has TRDV3 and TRDJ1; TRDD3 aligns across 11 bases. There are 14 residues in the CDR3. Germline CDR1 reads TVYSNPD; CDR2 reads GDNSRS (reference sequence). The DNA of the CDR3 is TGTGCCGTACTCTGGGGGATACCTCCGGATAAGCTCATCTTT. Amino acids: CAVLWGIPPDKLIF.

This clone was recorded a few times. This DNA translates differently at residue 3 from the TCRdb protein, which is that of a much larger clone; a read error is likely, and the protein shown is the DNA's own translation. CDR3 region: CALKRPSYHRVTYYTDKLIF. CDR3 nucleotides: TGTGCCCTTAAGAGGCCTTCCTATCATCGTGTGACATACTACACCGATAAACTCATCTTT. The chain is built from TRDV3 and TRDJ1, with TRDD2 identical over 8 bases. No J gene was available from TCRdb, and it was assigned here by a germline match of the DNA. The V gene end was trimmed by 5 bases and the J gene end by 0 bases; junction bases not matched to a gene: 26. The V gene's germline CDR1 is TVYSNPD and CDR2 GDNSRS (reference sequence). The CDR3 extends over 20 amino acids.

This clone was seen only a few times. The protein TCRdb lists belongs to a much larger clone and differs from this DNA's translation at residue 16, which points to a read error; the protein shown is made from the DNA. The rearrangement links TRDV1 to TRDJ1; maybe TRDD2 (6 bases). The J gene was not available in TCRdb and was assigned here by matching the DNA to germline segments. The CDR3 runs 21 residues. Trimming left V 4 bases short and J 4 bases short, with 34 bases between. Germline V gene data show CDR1 as TSWWSYY and CDR2 as QGS. This chain's CDR3 is CALGVQGWLLLRTSYIDKLIF. The CDR3 bases are TGTGCTCTTGGGGTTCAAGGGTGGCTCCTACTTCGTACTTCGTACATCGATAAACTCATCTTT.

This clone was counted a few times. A far larger clone is just one base off, so this is likely a read error. The chain has TRDV3 and TRDJ1, with D possibly matching TRDD3 (6 bases). Here the J gene came from matching the DNA to germline, since TCRdb omits it. CDR1 TVYSNPD and CDR2 GDNSRS come from the germline V gene (reference sequence). Trimming stripped 1 base from V and 0 bases from J, with 15 bases between. The CDR3 sequence is 15 residues long. DNA for the CDR3: TGTGCCTTTAAACGTACTGGGAGGTACACCGATAAACTCATCTTT. Its protein is CAFKRTGRYTDKLIF.